A selection of T cell receptor beta chains follows, all from one sample in a study of CD8+CD57+ T cells in acquired aplastic anemia. TCRdb re-derived calls from the reads in MiXCR, one entry per CDR3 protein. The table shows roughly 160,000 distinct CDR3 sequences, with roughly 48% occurring only once. The sequenced material came from sorted CD4+, CD8+, or CD8+CD57+ T cells (not recorded which) from PBMCs. The source is a human donor with aplastic anemia. Both conserved end residues are part of each CDR3. Fields, in order: D gene, clone size, J gene, V gene, CDR3 DNA, CDR3 protein. The D gene is left open where the match is weak. Rows may omit the clone size; those that give it use once, few, many or a size class.

d_gene: NA
abundance: NA
j_gene: TRBJ1-6
v_gene: TRBV19
CDR3nt: TGTGCCAGTAGGACCGCCAAGAGGGGTTCACCCCTCCACTTT
CDR3aa: CASRTAKRGSPLHF

d_gene: TRBD2
abundance: NA
j_gene: TRBJ2-7
v_gene: TRBV10-3
CDR3nt: TGTGCCATCAGTAGAATAGCGGGAATTTACGAGCAGTACTTC
CDR3aa: CAISRIAGIYEQYF

d_gene: TRBD1
abundance: NA
j_gene: TRBJ2-7
v_gene: TRBV11-1
CDR3nt: TGTGCCAGCAGCGGTAAACAGGGGTCGGGCTCCTACGAGCAGTACTTC
CDR3aa: CASSGKQGSGSYEQYF

d_gene: TRBD1
abundance: many
j_gene: TRBJ2-3
v_gene: TRBV12-3/TRBV12-4
CDR3nt: TGTGCCAGCAGTCACGACAGGGGGCTTACGCAGTATTTT
CDR3aa: CASSHDRGLTQYF

d_gene: NA
abundance: many
j_gene: TRBJ1-3
v_gene: TRBV20-1
CDR3nt: TGCAGTGCTAGAGATACAGGGACGAGTCTCGACACCATATATTTT
CDR3aa: CSARDTGTSLDTIYF

d_gene: NA
abundance: NA
j_gene: TRBJ1-5
v_gene: TRBV6-2/TRBV6-3
CDR3nt: TGTGCCAGCAGCCCAAACTCAAACAATCAGCCCCAGCATTTT
CDR3aa: CASSPNSNNQPQHF

d_gene: NA
abundance: NA
j_gene: TRBJ1-3
v_gene: TRBV10-3
CDR3nt: TGTGCCATCAGTGAGTCGTCGGGGCGGGAAGGAAACACCATATATTTT
CDR3aa: CAISESSGREGNTIYF

d_gene: NA
abundance: many
j_gene: TRBJ1-5
v_gene: TRBV19
CDR3nt: TGTGCCAGTAGTATCCTAGGCCCCGGGACATGGGATGATCAGCCCCAGCATTTT
CDR3aa: CASSILGPGTWDDQPQHF

d_gene: TRBD1
abundance: few
j_gene: TRBJ1-4
v_gene: TRBV11-2
CDR3nt: TGTGCCAGCAGCTTAGATATGACAGGGATTGAAAAACTGTTTTTT
CDR3aa: CASSLDMTGIEKLFF

d_gene: NA
abundance: NA
j_gene: TRBJ1-4
v_gene: TRBV19
CDR3nt: TGTGCCAGTAAGGGACTAGCTAATGAAAAACTGTTTTTT
CDR3aa: CASKGLANEKLFF

d_gene: NA
abundance: NA
j_gene: TRBJ1-2
v_gene: TRBV28
CDR3nt: TGTGCCAGCAGCCCCCCTACAGGGAGGGGTGGCTACACCTTC
CDR3aa: CASSPPTGRGGYTF

d_gene: NA
abundance: many
j_gene: TRBJ2-5
v_gene: TRBV6-6
CDR3nt: TGTGCCAGCAGTCATAGAGATGGAAAGACCCAGTACTTC
CDR3aa: CASSHRDGKTQYF

d_gene: TRBD1
abundance: once
j_gene: TRBJ2-5
v_gene: TRBV9
CDR3nt: TGTGCCAGCTCACCTGGCGCCGGGACAGGGAAGGTGGAGACCCAGTACTTC
CDR3aa: CASSPGAGTGKVETQYF

d_gene: TRBD2
abundance: few
j_gene: TRBJ2-1
v_gene: TRBV6-2/TRBV6-3
CDR3nt: TGTGCCCAAAGCTCGGCGGGAGGGAATGAGCAGTTCTTC
CDR3aa: CAQSSAGGNEQFF

d_gene: NA
abundance: NA
j_gene: TRBJ1-1
v_gene: TRBV20-1
CDR3nt: TGCAGTGCTAGAGGTCGTATAGATGAAGCTTTCTTT
CDR3aa: CSARGRIDEAFF

d_gene: NA
abundance: NA
j_gene: TRBJ2-3
v_gene: TRBV15
CDR3nt: TGTGCCACCAGCAACGATAAAAGGGGACGCACAGATACGCAGTATTTT
CDR3aa: CATSNDKRGRTDTQYF

d_gene: NA
abundance: many
j_gene: TRBJ2-1
v_gene: TRBV10-3
CDR3nt: TGTGCCATCCGACCTCCGGTCGGGAATGAGCAGTTCTTC
CDR3aa: CAIRPPVGNEQFF

d_gene: TRBD1
abundance: NA
j_gene: TRBJ2-7
v_gene: TRBV2
CDR3nt: TGTGCCAGCATTGGGACAGGGCGATCCTACGAGCAGTACTTC
CDR3aa: CASIGTGRSYEQYF

d_gene: NA
abundance: NA
j_gene: TRBJ1-4
v_gene: TRBV20-1
CDR3nt: TGCAGTGCTAGAGATCGAGGGTTAGGGGAAAAACTGTTTTTT
CDR3aa: CSARDRGLGEKLFF

d_gene: NA
abundance: NA
j_gene: TRBJ2-2
v_gene: TRBV20-1
CDR3nt: TGCAGTGCTACCGTGGACACCGGGGAGCTGTTTTTT
CDR3aa: CSATVDTGELFF

d_gene: TRBD1
abundance: NA
j_gene: TRBJ1-5
v_gene: TRBV20-1
CDR3nt: TGCAGTGCTAGTCCGGGACAGGGGCGTCAGCCCCAGCATTTT
CDR3aa: CSASPGQGRQPQHF

d_gene: TRBD1
abundance: once
j_gene: TRBJ2-5
v_gene: TRBV20-1
CDR3nt: TGCAGTGCTTCATACCGGGACAGGGGGCAAGAGACCCAGTACTTC
CDR3aa: CSASYRDRGQETQYF

d_gene: NA
abundance: many
j_gene: TRBJ1-5
v_gene: TRBV7-9
CDR3nt: TGTGCCAGCAGCCCCCCGAGTGGTGGCAATCAGCCCCAGCATTTT
CDR3aa: CASSPPSGGNQPQHF

d_gene: TRBD2
abundance: NA
j_gene: TRBJ2-3
v_gene: TRBV2
CDR3nt: TGTGCCAGCTTAGACGGGAGCGGGAGGGCCGGGTCAGATACGCAGTATTTT
CDR3aa: CASLDGSGRAGSDTQYF

d_gene: TRBD2
abundance: many
j_gene: TRBJ2-1
v_gene: TRBV7-3
CDR3nt: TGTGCCAGCAGCACCGGACTAGCTCCGAATGAGCAGTTCTTC
CDR3aa: CASSTGLAPNEQFF

d_gene: NA
abundance: many
j_gene: TRBJ2-7
v_gene: TRBV6-1
CDR3nt: TGTGCCAGCAGTCGGGACCCTACCTACGAGCAGTACTTC
CDR3aa: CASSRDPTYEQYF

d_gene: TRBD1
abundance: few
j_gene: TRBJ1-4
v_gene: TRBV6-1
CDR3nt: TGTGCCAGCAGTGCCGAAGGACAGGGCGGCGAAAAACTGTTTTTT
CDR3aa: CASSAEGQGGEKLFF

d_gene: NA
abundance: few
j_gene: TRBJ1-2
v_gene: TRBV28
CDR3nt: TGTGCCAGCAGTTTGAGGATTGGTGGCTACACCTTC
CDR3aa: CASSLRIGGYTF

d_gene: NA
abundance: NA
j_gene: TRBJ1-1
v_gene: TRBV6-1
CDR3nt: TGTGCCAGCCGACCCTCCCAGGGGAACACTGAAGCTTTCTTT
CDR3aa: CASRPSQGNTEAFF

d_gene: NA
abundance: many
j_gene: TRBJ2-7
v_gene: TRBV6-1
CDR3nt: TGTGCCAGCAGCGAGGGCTATGAGCAGTACTTC
CDR3aa: CASSEGYEQYF

d_gene: TRBD1
abundance: once
j_gene: TRBJ2-7
v_gene: TRBV29-1
CDR3nt: TGCAGCGTTCTGGTTCAGGGGGCGCGGTATGCCTACTTC
CDR3aa: CSVLVQGARYAYF

d_gene: TRBD2
abundance: NA
j_gene: TRBJ2-7
v_gene: TRBV19
CDR3nt: TGTGCCAGTAGCCTAGCGGGGAGAACCTACGAGCAGTACTTC
CDR3aa: CASSLAGRTYEQYF

d_gene: NA
abundance: NA
j_gene: TRBJ2-3
v_gene: TRBV5-4
CDR3nt: TGTGCCAGCAGCTTCCGGATTAGCACAGATACGCAGTATTTT
CDR3aa: CASSFRISTDTQYF

d_gene: NA
abundance: many
j_gene: TRBJ1-3
v_gene: TRBV12-3/TRBV12-4
CDR3nt: TGTGCCAGCAGCTCTCATTCTGGAAACACCATATATTTT
CDR3aa: CASSSHSGNTIYF

d_gene: TRBD2
abundance: NA
j_gene: TRBJ2-7
v_gene: TRBV29-1
CDR3nt: TGCAGCGTGGAAGACCCGGGACTAGCCTACGAGCAGTACTTC
CDR3aa: CSVEDPGLAYEQYF

d_gene: NA
abundance: NA
j_gene: TRBJ2-1
v_gene: TRBV19
CDR3nt: TGTGCCAGTTGTCCTAGTGGTGGGGTATGCACCGAGCAGTTCTTC
CDR3aa: CASCPSGGVCTEQFF

d_gene: NA
abundance: NA
j_gene: TRBJ1-1
v_gene: TRBV2
CDR3nt: TGTGCCAGCAGCCCTTACAGTAGGAACACTGAAGCTTTCTTT
CDR3aa: CASSPYSRNTEAFF

d_gene: NA
abundance: few
j_gene: TRBJ2-1
v_gene: TRBV15
CDR3nt: TGTGCCACCAGCAGAGCCTCGGCCCGCGATGAGCAGTTCTTC
CDR3aa: CATSRASARDEQFF

d_gene: NA
abundance: NA
j_gene: TRBJ1-1
v_gene: TRBV10-3
CDR3nt: TGTGCCATCAGAGGCAGTAGTCTGAACACTGAAGCTTTCTTT
CDR3aa: CAIRGSSLNTEAFF

d_gene: TRBD1
abundance: once
j_gene: TRBJ1-5
v_gene: TRBV13
CDR3nt: TGTGCCGGCAGCTTGGACAGGGGGCATGGCAATCAGCCCCAGCATTTT
CDR3aa: CAGSLDRGHGNQPQHF

d_gene: TRBD1
abundance: NA
j_gene: TRBJ1-4
v_gene: TRBV6-5
CDR3nt: TGTGCCAGCAGTTCCCCCCGACAGGGGAAAGGCGAAAAACTGTTTTTT
CDR3aa: CASSSPRQGKGEKLFF